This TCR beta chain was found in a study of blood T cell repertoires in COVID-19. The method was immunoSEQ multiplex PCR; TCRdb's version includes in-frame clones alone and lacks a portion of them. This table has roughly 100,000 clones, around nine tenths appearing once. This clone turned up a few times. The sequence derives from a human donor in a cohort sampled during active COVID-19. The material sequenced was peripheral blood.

The CDR3 region has the DNA TGTGCCACCAGTGGTGCGGGGGCGGCAGATACGCAGTATTTT. Translated, it gives CATSGAGAADTQYF. The V gene is TRBV24-1, the J gene TRBJ2-3; the D gene is possibly TRBD2 (7 bases). CDR1 is KGHDR, CDR2 SFDVKD, per germline. CDR3 length: 14 amino acids. Trimming pared 5 bases from V and 4 bases from J, leaving 12 bases between.